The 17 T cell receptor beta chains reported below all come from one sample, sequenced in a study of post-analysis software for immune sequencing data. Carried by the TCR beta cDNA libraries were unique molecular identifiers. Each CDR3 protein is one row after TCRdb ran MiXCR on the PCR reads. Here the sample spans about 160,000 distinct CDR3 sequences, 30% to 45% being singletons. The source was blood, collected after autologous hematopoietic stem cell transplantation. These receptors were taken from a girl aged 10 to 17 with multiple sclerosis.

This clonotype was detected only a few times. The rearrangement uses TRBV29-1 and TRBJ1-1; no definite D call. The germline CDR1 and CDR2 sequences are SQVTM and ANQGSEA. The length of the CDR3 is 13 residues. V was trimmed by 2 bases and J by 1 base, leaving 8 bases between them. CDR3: CSVEKSQNTEAFF. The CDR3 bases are TGCAGCGTTGAAAAGTCGCAGAACACTGAAGCTTTCTTT. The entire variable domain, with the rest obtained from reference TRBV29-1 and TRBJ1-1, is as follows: SAVISQKPSRDICQRGTSLTIQCQVDSQVTMMFWYRQQPGQSLTLIATANQGSEATYESGFVIDKFPISRPNLTFSTLTVSNMSPEDSSIYLCSVEKSQNTEAFFGQGTRLTVV.

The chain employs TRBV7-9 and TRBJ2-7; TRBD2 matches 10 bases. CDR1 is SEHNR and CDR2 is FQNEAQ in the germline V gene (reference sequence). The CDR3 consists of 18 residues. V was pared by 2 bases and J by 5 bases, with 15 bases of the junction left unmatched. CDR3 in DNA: TGTGCCAGCAGCTTACCGGAGGCAGCTAGCGGGAGCGGCCACGAGCAGTACTTC. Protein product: CASSLPEAASGSGHEQYF.

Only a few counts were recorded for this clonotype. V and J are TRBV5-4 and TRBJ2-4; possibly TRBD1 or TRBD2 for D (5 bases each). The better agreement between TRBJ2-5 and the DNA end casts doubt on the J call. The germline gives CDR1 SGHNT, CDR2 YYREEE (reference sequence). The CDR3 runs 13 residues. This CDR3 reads CASSLRDPETQYF. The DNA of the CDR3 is TGTGCCAGCAGCCTCCGGGACCCTGAGACCCAGTACTTC.

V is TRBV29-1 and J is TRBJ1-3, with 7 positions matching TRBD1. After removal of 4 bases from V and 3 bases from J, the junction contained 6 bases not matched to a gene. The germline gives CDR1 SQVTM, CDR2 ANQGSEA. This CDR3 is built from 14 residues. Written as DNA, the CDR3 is TGCAGCGTTGCAGGGGGGGCTGGTGGAAACACCATATATTTT. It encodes CSVAGGAGGNTIYF.

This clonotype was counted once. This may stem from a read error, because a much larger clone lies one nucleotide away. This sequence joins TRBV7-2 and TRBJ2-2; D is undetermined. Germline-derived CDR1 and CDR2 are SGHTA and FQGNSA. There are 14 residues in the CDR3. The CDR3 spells CASTLHSDTEELFF. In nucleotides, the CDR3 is TGTGCCAGCACCTTACATAGTGACACCGAGGAGCTGTTTTTT.

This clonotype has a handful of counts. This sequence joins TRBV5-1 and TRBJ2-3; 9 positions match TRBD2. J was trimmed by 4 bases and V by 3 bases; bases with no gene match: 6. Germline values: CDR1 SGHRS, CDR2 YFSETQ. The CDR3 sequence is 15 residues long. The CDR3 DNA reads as TGCGCCAGCAGCTCTGGCGGGAGGGAGGCAGATACGCAGTATTTT. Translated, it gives CASSSGGREADTQYF.

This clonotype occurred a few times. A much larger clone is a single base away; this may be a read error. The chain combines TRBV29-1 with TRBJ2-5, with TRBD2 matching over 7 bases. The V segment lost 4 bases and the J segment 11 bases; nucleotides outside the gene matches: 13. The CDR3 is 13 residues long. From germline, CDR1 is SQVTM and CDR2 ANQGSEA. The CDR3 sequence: CSVGRAGAHEQYF. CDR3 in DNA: TGCAGCGTTGGCCGGGCGGGAGCGCATGAGCAGTACTTC.

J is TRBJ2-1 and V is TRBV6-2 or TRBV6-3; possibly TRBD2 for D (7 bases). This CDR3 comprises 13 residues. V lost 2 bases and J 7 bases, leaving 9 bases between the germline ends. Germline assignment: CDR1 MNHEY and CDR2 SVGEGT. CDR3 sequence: CASSYRGGNEQFF. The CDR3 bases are TGTGCCAGCAGTTACAGGGGGGGGAATGAGCAGTTCTTC.

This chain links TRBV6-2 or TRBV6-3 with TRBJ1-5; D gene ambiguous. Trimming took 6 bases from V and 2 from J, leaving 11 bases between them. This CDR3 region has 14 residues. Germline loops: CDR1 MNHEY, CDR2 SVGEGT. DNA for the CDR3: TGTGCCAGCAGGAAATTGTACGGCAATCAGCCCCAGCATTTT. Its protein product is CASRKLYGNQPQHF.

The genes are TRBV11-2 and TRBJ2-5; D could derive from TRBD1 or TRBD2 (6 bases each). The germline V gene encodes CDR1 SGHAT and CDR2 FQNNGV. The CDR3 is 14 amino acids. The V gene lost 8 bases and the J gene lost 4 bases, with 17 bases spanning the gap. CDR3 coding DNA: TGTGCCAGCTACGGGGGCCCAGGACCAGAGACCCAGTACTTC. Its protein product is CASYGGPGPETQYF.

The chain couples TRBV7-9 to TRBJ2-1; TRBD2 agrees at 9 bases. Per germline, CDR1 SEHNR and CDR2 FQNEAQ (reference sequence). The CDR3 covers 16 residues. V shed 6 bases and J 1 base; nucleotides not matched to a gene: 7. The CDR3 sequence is CASRAGGGPSYNEQFF. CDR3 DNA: TGTGCCAGCAGAGCGGGGGGCGGGCCTTCCTACAATGAGCAGTTCTTC.

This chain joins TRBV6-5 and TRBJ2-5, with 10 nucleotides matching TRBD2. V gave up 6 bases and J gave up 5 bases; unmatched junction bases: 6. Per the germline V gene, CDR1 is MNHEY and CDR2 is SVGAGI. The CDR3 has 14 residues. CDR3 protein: CASRVGTSVETQYF. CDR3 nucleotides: TGTGCCAGCAGGGTAGGGACTAGCGTTGAGACCCAGTACTTC.

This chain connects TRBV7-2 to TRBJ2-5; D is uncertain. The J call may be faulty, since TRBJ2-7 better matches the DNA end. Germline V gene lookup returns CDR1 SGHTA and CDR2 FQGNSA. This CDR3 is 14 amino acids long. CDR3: CASTQGLSGYEQYF. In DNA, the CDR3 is TGTGCCAGCACCCAAGGGCTATCGGGCTACGAGCAGTACTTC.

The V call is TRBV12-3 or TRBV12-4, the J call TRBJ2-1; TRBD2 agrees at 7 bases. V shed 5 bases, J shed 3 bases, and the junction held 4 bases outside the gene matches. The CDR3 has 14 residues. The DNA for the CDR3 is TGTGCCAGCAGTCCCGGGACTAACTACAATGAGCAGTTCTTC. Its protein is CASSPGTNYNEQFF.

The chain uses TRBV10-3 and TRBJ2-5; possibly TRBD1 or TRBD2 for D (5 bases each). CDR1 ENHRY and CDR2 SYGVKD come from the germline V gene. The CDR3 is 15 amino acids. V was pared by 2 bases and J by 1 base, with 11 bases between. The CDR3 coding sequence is TGTGCCATCAGTGAGGGTGGGACCATCCAAGAGACCCAGTACTTC. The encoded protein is CAISEGGTIQETQYF.

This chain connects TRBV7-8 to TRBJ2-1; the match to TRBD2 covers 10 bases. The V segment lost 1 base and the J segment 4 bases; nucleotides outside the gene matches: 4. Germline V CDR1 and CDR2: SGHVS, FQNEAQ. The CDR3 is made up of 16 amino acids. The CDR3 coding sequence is TGTGCCAGCAGCTTAGTCGGGACTAGCGAGTACAATGAGCAGTTCTTC. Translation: CASSLVGTSEYNEQFF. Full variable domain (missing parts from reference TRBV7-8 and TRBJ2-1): GAGVSQSPRYKVAKRGQDVALRCDPISGHVSLFWYQQALGQGPEFLTYFQNEAQLDKSGLPSDRFFAERPEGSVSTLKIQRTQQEDSAVYLCASSLVGTSEYNEQFFGPGTRLTVL.

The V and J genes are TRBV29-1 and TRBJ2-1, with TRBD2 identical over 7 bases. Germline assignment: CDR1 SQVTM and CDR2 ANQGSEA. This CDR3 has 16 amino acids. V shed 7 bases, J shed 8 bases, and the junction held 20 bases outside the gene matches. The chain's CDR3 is CSAEAFRSGSGDEQFF. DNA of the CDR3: TGCAGCGCCGAAGCGTTTCGTAGTGGGAGCGGGGATGAGCAGTTCTTC.